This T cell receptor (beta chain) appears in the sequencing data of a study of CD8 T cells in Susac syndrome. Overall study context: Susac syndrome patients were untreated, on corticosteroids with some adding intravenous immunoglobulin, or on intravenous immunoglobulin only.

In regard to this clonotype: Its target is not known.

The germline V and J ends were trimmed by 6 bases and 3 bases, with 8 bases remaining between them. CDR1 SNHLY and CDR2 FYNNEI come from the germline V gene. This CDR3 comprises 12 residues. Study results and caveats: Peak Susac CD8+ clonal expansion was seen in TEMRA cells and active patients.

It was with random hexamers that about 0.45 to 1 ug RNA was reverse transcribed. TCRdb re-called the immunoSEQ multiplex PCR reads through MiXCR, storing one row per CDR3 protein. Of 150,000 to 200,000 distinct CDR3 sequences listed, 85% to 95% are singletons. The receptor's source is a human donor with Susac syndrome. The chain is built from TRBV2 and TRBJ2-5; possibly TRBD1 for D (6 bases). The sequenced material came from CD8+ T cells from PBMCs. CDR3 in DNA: TGTGCCAGCAGCCACAGGGAAGAGACCCAGTACTTC. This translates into CASSHREETQYF.